The clone carrying this TCR beta chain was seen only once. Its target is unknown. These data originate in a study of T cell repertoires in cytomegalovirus infection. Across the study: Peptides in the study included HLA-C-restricted and HLA-B-restricted CMV epitopes. Indications came from public TCR beta signatures; they pointed to CMV infection and to a matching HLA type.

TCRdb re-derived calls from the reads in MiXCR, one entry per CDR3 protein. The sample yields 680,000 or so distinct CDR3 sequences, approximately 33% seen once. Study conclusions and caveats: Summed frequency of shared TCR beta families picked out CMV carriers who also had the relevant HLA.

This sample comprised cultured PBMCs, obtained from culture after CMV antigen stimulation. This clonotype was obtained from a human donor in good health (CMV status not recorded). Some clones in this sample may be carry-over from other donors' samples.

The CDR3 here is CASSHPGRVAVYEQYF. The CDR3 nucleotides are TGCGCCAGCAGCCACCCAGGACGCGTGGCGGTCTACGAGCAGTACTTC. The chain is built from TRBV4-3 and TRBJ2-7; no definite D call. Germline loops: CDR1 LGHNA, CDR2 YSLEER. The V gene lost 3 bases and the J gene lost 3 bases, with 18 bases spanning the gap. This CDR3 has 16 residues.